Listed here are 2 T cell receptor beta chains from one sample, sequenced in a study of vaccination effects on CD4 cells after COVID-19. CD4+ T cells were isolated after about nine days of culture. TCRdb keeps only in-frame clones here, not all; method: immunoSEQ multiplex PCR. The data show about 74,000 clones, 60% to 80% seen once. These TCRs are of unknown antigen specificity. The input for sequencing was CD4+ T cells from PBMCs cultured without peptide, taken before COVID-19 vaccination. All receptors come from a human donor who received a COVID-19 vaccine.

The V call is TRBV24-1, the J call TRBJ2-3; D is possibly TRBD1 or TRBD2 (5 bases each). CDR1 and CDR2 from the germline V gene are KGHDR and SFDVKD. The CDR3 runs to 20 residues. Trimming cost V 3 bases and J 1 base, with 25 bases left between them. In DNA form, the CDR3 reads TGTGCCACCAGTGATACCCGGAGGTGGGGACCCCGTTCGGGCACAGATACGCAGTATTTT. It yields the protein CATSDTRRWGPRSGTDTQYF.

This clone was detected only once. The V gene is TRBV7-2, the J gene TRBJ2-2, with 12 bases aligning to TRBD2. The CDR3 spans 17 residues. The V segment lost 2 bases and the J segment 7 bases; nucleotides outside the gene matches: 8. The V gene's germline CDR1 is SGHTA and CDR2 FQGNSA. Here the CDR3 DNA reads TGTGCCAGCAGCTTATCTAGCGGGGGGGCCAGCTACGGGGAGCTGTTTTTT. Its translation: CASSLSSGGASYGELFF. Together with reference TRBV7-2 and TRBJ2-2, the CDR3 gives the full variable domain: GAGVSQSPSNKVTEKGKDVELRCDPISGHTALYWYRQSLGQGLEFLIYFQGNSAPDKSGLPSDRFSAERTGGSVSTLTIQRTQQEDSAVYLCASSLSSGGASYGELFFGEGSRLTVL.